Following are 2 T cell receptor beta chains from one sample sequenced in a study of Ad26.COV2.S vaccination and SARS-CoV-2 variants. Treatment described: some 20 received Ad26.COV2.S at low or high dose, single or two shots; about 5 received placebo; per-sample allocation not given. Samples analyzed were those drawn on day 63 after the first vaccine or placebo injection. Sequenced by immunoSEQ multiplex PCR; TCRdb stores in-frame clones only, minus some. The data contain hundreds of thousands of clones, 70% to 90% of them singletons. The source was peripheral blood, collected in a trial of Ad26.COV2.S vaccine versus placebo. The receptors derive from a person aged 18-65 years who received the Ad26.COV2.S COVID-19 vaccine or a placebo.

The rearrangement uses TRBV4-1 and TRBJ2-7; TRBD2 matches at 15 bases. With 4 bases clipped from V and 4 bases from J, the junction kept 2 bases outside the gene matches. CDR3 size: 15 residues. Per germline, CDR1 MGHRA and CDR2 YSYEKL. The CDR3 nucleotides read TGCGCCAGCAGCCTCGGGACTAGCGGGGGGTACGAGCAGTACTTC. Translation: CASSLGTSGGYEQYF.

V gene TRBV4-1 combines with J gene TRBJ2-5, with D possibly being TRBD2 (7 bases). Germline-derived CDR1 and CDR2 are MGHRA and YSYEKL. Trimming took 1 base from V and 4 from J, leaving 16 bases between them. The CDR3 extends over 16 amino acids. CDR3 nucleotide sequence: TGCGCCAGCAGCCAAGTGGGGCAGGGAGGGGGAGAGACCCAGTACTTC. Encoded protein: CASSQVGQGGGETQYF.